This TCR beta chain derives from a study of cytotoxic CD8 clonotypes in ibrutinib-treated CLL. Study-wide background: Overall, roughly 25 responses were partial and 2 complete; following median approximately 65 months, approximately 15 patients stayed remitted and about 12 progressed. Mean yields were about 280,000 productive templates and around 98,000 productive rearrangements per sample.

This table comes from immunoSEQ multiplex PCR, and its TCRdb copy is limited to in-frame clones, with some not included. This sample yields over 200,000 clones, of which 70% are seen a single time; 5.9% belongs to the top ten. Frozen-stored PBMCs produced approximately 1.9 micrograms of genomic DNA for TCR beta libraries. The clonotype originates from a human donor with chronic lymphocytic leukemia. The specimen comprised PBMCs, sampled after 12 months of ibrutinib treatment.

CDR3 nucleotides: TGTGCCAGCAGCCCCGGGACAGGGGTGCTTTTGGGCACTGAAGCTTTCTTT. It is translated as CASSPGTGVLLGTEAFF. The J gene is TRBJ1-1, the V gene TRBV2; 10 bases line up with TRBD1. The germline gives CDR1 SNHLY, CDR2 FYNNEI. V was pared by 6 bases and J by 4 bases, with 14 bases of the junction left unmatched. This CDR3 has 17 amino acids.